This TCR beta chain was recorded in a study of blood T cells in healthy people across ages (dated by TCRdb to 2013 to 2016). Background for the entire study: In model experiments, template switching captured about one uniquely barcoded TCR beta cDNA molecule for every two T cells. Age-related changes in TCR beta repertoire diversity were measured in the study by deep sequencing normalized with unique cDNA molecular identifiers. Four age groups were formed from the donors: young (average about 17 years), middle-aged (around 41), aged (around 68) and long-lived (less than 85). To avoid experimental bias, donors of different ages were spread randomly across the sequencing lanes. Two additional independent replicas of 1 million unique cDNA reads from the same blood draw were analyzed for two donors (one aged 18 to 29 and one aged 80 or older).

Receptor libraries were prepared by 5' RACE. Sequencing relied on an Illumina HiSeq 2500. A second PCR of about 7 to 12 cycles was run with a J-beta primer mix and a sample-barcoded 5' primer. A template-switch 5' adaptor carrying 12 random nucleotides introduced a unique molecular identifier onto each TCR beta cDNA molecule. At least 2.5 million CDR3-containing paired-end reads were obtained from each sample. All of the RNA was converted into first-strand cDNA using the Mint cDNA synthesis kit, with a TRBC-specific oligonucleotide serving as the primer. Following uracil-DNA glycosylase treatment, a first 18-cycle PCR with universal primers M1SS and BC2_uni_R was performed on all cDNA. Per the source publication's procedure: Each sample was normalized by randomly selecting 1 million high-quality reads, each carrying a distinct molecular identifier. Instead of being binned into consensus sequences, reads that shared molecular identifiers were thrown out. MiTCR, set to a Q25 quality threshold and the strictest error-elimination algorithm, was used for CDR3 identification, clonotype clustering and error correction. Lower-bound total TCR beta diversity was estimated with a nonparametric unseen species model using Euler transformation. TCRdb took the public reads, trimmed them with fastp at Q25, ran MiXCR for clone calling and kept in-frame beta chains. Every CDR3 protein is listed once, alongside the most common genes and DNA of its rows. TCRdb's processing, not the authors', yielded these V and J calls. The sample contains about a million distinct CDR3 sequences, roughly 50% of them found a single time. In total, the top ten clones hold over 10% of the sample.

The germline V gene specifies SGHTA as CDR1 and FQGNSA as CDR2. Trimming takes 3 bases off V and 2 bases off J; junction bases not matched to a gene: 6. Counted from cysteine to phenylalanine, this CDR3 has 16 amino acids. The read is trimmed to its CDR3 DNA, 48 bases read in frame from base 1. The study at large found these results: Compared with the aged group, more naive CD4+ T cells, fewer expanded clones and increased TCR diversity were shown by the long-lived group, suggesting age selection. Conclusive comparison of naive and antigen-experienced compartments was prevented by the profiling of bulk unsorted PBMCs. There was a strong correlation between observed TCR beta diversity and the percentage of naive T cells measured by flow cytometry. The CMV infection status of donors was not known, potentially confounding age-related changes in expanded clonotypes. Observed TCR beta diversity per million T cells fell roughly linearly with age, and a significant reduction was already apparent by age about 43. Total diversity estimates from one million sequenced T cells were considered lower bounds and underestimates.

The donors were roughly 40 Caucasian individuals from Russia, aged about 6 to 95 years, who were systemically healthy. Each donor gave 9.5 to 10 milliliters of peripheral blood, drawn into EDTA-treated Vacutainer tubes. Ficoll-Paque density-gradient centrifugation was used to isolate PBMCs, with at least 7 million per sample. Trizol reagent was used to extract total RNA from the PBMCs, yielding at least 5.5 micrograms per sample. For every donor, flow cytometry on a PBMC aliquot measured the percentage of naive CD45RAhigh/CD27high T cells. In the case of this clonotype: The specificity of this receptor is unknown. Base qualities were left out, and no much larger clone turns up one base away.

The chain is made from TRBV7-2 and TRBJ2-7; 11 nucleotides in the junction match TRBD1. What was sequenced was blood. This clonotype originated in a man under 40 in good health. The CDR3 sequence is CASSFTGTGGTYEQYF. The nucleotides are TGTGCCAGCAGCTTCACCGGGACAGGGGGGACCTACGAGCAGTACTTC.